This TCR beta chain came from a study of T-cell reconstitution after alpha-beta-depleted transplantation in children (dated by TCRdb to the mid-2010s). Background on the whole study: Using TCR repertoire profiling, the study quantitatively followed how T-cell immune reconstitution unfolded in children after TCRalphabeta/CD19-depleted allogeneic hematopoietic cell transplantation.

This specimen's treatment or condition label, interpreted: allogeneic hematopoietic cell transplantation with graft depleted of TCRalphabeta T cells and CD19 B cells. The children who served as transplant recipients had been given grafts of TCRalphabeta/CD19-depleted allogeneic hematopoietic cells. Receptor amplification or capture employed PCR. The reads were generated on an Illumina HiSeq 2500. To normalize quantification of the TCRbeta repertoire, the TCR libraries were built with molecular barcoding that relied on unique molecular identifiers. TCRdb's own reprocessing of the public reads used fastp at Q25 and MiXCR and kept productive beta chains. Every distinct CDR3 protein forms one entry, paired with its most common genes and DNA. The sample table lists some 460,000 distinct CDR3 sequences, about 16% of them with a count of one. The ten largest clones add up to 25% to 35% of the sample. This clonotype was seen a few times. Its antigen target is currently unknown. No much larger clone exists at a distance of one base, and base qualities are not known.

The research as a whole found: Over subsequent months, a decline in hyperexpanded clone frequencies was noted, and after one year, T-cell counts and TCRbeta diversity were mostly ascribed to newly produced T cells. In some patients, the high TCRbeta diversity seen at day 60 was put down to recipient T cells and intrathymic progenitors that had survived conditioning. About two months after transplant, the apparently early recovery of alphabetaT-cell counts reportedly depended on just several hundred clones that had expanded rapidly and came from non-depleted graft cells.

The receptor was isolated from a boy younger than two who had a stem cell transplant for Wiskott-Aldrich syndrome, so the T cells may come from the graft donor. The sequencing here drew on PBMCs, mostly from graft donor cells, taken 360 days after TCRalphabeta/CD19-depleted stem cell transplant.

This receptor carries the CDR3 CASSLRGLPLQETQYF. At the DNA level, the sequence is TGCGCCAGCAGCCTAAGAGGGCTACCCCTCCAAGAGACCCAGTACTTC. Recombination linked TRBV4-1 to TRBJ2-5; the D gene is possibly TRBD2, with 5 bases matching. From its cysteine to its phenylalanine, the CDR3 spans 16 amino acids. The only DNA kept is the CDR3, 48 bases in frame from the first base. V is pared back by 4 bases and J by 1 base, with 16 bases lying between the germline termini. Sequences MGHRA (CDR1) and YSYEKL (CDR2) are obtained from the germline V gene.